The rows below give T cell receptor beta chains drawn from one sample of a study of T cell changes during pregnancy in multiple sclerosis. Clones were read by immunoSEQ multiplex PCR, and TCRdb kept only the in-frame ones, dropping some. The table records tens of thousands of clones, around 89% of them present only once. The source was CD8+ T cells from peripheral blood mononuclear cells, collected in the second trimester of pregnancy. Receptor source: a female donor with multiple sclerosis, enrolled in a pregnancy study. CDR3s leave out the opening cysteine and the closing phenylalanine or tryptophan.

CDR3	V	length	J
SSGGKNTEAF	TRBV29-1	10	TRBJ1-1
ASSAIFSRGQPGELF	TRBV18	15	TRBJ2-2
ASSPWGGRSQETQY	TRBV9	14	TRBJ2-5
ASSLVVDTAANSPLH	TRBV7-9	15	TRBJ1-6
SARDSDYAF	TRBV20-1	9	TRBJ1-1
ASSSPGPVSSPLH	TRBV6-5	13	TRBJ1-6
ASSQSGGAGETQY	TRBV6-5	13	TRBJ2-5
ASCRGVSTDTQY	TRBV27	12	TRBJ2-3
ASTPASSYNEQF	TRBV7-8	12	TRBJ2-1
ASSHQAYSGNTIY	TRBV11-2	13	TRBJ1-3
ASTPGGSSYEQY	TRBV27	12	TRBJ2-7
ASSDSSGSGANVLT	TRBV6-4	14	TRBJ2-6
ASSTNRGNQPQH	TRBV19	12	TRBJ1-5
ASEQAGAYNEQF	TRBV6-1	12	TRBJ2-1
ASSGLAGGDTQY	TRBV10-2	12	TRBJ2-3
ASSFPGGYT	TRBV5-4	9	TRBJ1-2
ASSGAGTGELF	TRBV9	11	TRBJ1-4
ASSPTPTDTQY	TRBV27	11	TRBJ2-3
ASSPWTGRNSPLH	TRBV6-5	13	TRBJ1-6
ASSVDITGELF	TRBV9	11	TRBJ2-2
ASSLNREQF	TRBV5-1	9	TRBJ2-1